The rows below give T cell receptor beta chains drawn from one sample of a study of T cells after yellow fever vaccination. Each CDR3 protein is one row after TCRdb ran MiXCR on the 5' RACE reads. The repertoire holds approximately 90,000 distinct CDR3 sequences, with roughly 13% as singletons. Specimen: CD8+ T cells not binding an NS4B(214-222) dextramer, sorted from PBMCs, collected 21 days after the first yellow fever vaccination. The receptor source for this set is a man younger than 35 who received the YFV17D yellow fever vaccine. The CDR3 runs from the conserved cysteine through the conserved F or W. D genes are given only for firm matches. The size entry is marked missing in some rows and otherwise reads once, few, many or a size class.

>TRBJ2-7|NA|NA|TRBV12-5
TGTGCTAGTGGTTTCTCAGGGTACGAGCAGTACTTC
CASGFSGYEQYF
>TRBJ1-1|few|NA|TRBV6-2/TRBV6-3
TGTGCCAGCACTCTAGGGCTCGGTTTCGCTGAAGCTTTCTTT
CASTLGLGFAEAFF
>TRBJ2-3|NA|NA|TRBV12-3/TRBV12-4
TGTGCCAGCAGTTCGACAGAGCCTAGCACAGATACGCAGTATTTT
CASSSTEPSTDTQYF
>TRBJ2-7|many|NA|TRBV12-3/TRBV12-4
TGTGCCAGCAGCCAGGGGACGGAACTCGAGCAGTACTTC
CASSQGTELEQYF
>TRBJ1-1|NA|NA|TRBV4-2
TGTGCCAGCAGCCGACTCATAGCGGACACTGAAGCTTTCTTT
CASSRLIADTEAFF
>TRBJ2-7|few|NA|TRBV4-1
TGCGCCAGCAGCCAAGACCAACAAGCTTACGAGCAGTACTTC
CASSQDQQAYEQYF
>TRBJ2-2|NA|TRBD1|TRBV3-1
TGTGCCAGCAGCCAAGCTCTGGTCACGACCGGGACAGGGGTCATCGGGGAGCTGTTTTTT
CASSQALVTTGTGVIGELFF
>TRBJ1-1|NA|TRBD1|TRBV6-1
TGTGCCAGCAGTGGAAGGGACAGATCTAACACTGAAGCTTTCTTT
CASSGRDRSNTEAFF
>TRBJ2-5|many|TRBD1|TRBV4-1
TGCGCCAGCAGCCAACCGGACAGGGGCCGGGAGACCCAGTACTTC
CASSQPDRGRETQYF
>TRBJ2-7|few|TRBD2|TRBV12-3/TRBV12-4
TGTGCCAGCACTGGGCGGGGGGGATACGAGCAGTACTTC
CASTGRGGYEQYF
>TRBJ2-4|NA|TRBD1|TRBV5-6
TGTGCCAGCAGCACCTACAGGGGGCTAGCAAACATTCAGTACTTC
CASSTYRGLANIQYF
>TRBJ2-7|NA|NA|TRBV2
TGTGCCAGCGCCACGCTGAGGGAAATCTACGAGCAGTACTTC
CASATLREIYEQYF
>TRBJ2-7|NA|TRBD1|TRBV4-1
TGCGCCAGCAGCCAAGATCAGGGACAGAGCTACGAGCAGTACTTC
CASSQDQGQSYEQYF
>TRBJ2-1|few|TRBD1|TRBV6-2/TRBV6-3
TGTGCCAGCAGCCGACCGACCTGGACAGGCTCCTACAATGAGCAGTTCTTC
CASSRPTWTGSYNEQFF
>TRBJ2-1|NA|TRBD1|TRBV7-9
TGTGCCAGCAGCCCGCGGGACAGGGAAATCAATGAGCAGTTCTTC
CASSPRDREINEQFF
>TRBJ2-1|NA|NA|TRBV4-1
TGCGCCAGCAGCCAAGATGTCGGTGCCTCCTACAATGAGCAGTTCTTC
CASSQDVGASYNEQFF
>TRBJ2-1|NA|NA|TRBV5-1
TGCGCCAGCAGCTTGGGGCACCTCACCTACAATGAGCAGTTCTTC
CASSLGHLTYNEQFF
>TRBJ2-7|NA|TRBD1|TRBV27
TGTGCCAGCAGTTTATCCCCCAGGGGGTATAACGAGCAGTACTTC
CASSLSPRGYNEQYF
>TRBJ2-1|few|NA|TRBV2
TGTGCCAGCAGCCCCCCTGAGGGCCTAAATGAGCAGTTCTTC
CASSPPEGLNEQFF
>TRBJ2-7|few|TRBD2|TRBV6-5
TGTGCCAGCAGTTACAAAGCGGGGGGGATCCACGAGCAGTACTTC
CASSYKAGGIHEQYF